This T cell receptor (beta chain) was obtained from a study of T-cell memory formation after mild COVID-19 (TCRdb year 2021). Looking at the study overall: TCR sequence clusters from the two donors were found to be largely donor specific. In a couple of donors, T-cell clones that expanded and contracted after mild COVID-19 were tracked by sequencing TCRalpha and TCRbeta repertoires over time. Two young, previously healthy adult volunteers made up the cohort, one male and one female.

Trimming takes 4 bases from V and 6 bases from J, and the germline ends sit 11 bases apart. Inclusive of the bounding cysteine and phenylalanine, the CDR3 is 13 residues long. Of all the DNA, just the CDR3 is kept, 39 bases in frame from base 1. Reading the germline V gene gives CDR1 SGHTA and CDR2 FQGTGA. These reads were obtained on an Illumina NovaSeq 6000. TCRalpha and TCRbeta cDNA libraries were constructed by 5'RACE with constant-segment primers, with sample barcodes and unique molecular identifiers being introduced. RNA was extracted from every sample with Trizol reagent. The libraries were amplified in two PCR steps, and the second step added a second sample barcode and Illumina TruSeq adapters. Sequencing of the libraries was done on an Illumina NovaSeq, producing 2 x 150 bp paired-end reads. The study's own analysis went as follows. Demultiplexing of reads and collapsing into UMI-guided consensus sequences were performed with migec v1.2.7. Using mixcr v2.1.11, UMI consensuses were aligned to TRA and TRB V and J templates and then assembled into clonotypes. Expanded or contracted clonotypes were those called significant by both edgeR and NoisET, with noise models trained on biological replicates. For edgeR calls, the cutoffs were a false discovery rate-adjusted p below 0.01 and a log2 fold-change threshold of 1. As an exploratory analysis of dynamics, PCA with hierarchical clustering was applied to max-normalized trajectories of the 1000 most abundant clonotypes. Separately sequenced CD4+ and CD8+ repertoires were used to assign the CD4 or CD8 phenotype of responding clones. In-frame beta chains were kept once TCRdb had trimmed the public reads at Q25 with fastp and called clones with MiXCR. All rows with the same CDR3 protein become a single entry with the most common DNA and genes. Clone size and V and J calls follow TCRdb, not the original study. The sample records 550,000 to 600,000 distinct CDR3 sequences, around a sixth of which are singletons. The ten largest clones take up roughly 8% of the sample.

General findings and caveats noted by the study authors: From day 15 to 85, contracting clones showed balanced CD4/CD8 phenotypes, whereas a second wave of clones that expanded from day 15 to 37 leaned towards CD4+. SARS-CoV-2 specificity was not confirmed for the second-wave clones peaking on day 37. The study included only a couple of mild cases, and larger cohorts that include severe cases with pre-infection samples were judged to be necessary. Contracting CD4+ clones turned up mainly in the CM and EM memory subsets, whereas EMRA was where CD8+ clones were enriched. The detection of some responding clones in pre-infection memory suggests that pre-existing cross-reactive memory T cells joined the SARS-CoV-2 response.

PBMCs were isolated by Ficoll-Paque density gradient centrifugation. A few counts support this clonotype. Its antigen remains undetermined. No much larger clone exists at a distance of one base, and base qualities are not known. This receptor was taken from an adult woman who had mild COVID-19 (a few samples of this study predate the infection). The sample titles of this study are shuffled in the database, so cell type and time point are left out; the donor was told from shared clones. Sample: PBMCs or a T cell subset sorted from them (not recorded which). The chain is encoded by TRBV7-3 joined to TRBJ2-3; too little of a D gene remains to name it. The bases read TGTGCCAGCAGCTCCACCCGTGAGGATACGCAGTATTTT. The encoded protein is CASSSTREDTQYF.